This T cell receptor beta chain was recorded in a study of T cell responses to AZD1222 COVID-19 vaccine. Germline V gene lookup returns CDR1 MDHEN and CDR2 SYDVKM. The CDR3 runs to 14 residues. J lost 5 bases, V lost 6 bases, and 1 base had no gene match. Of note for this clone: Its antigen is as yet unknown.

Assay: immunoSEQ multiplex PCR; the TCRdb copy retains only in-frame clones and omits some. The sample has approximately 200,000 clones; approximately 94% are singletons. The study's findings and limits: It should be noted that donors were predominantly white British and more often female, and clonal diversity was possibly underestimated. The number of AZD1222 recipients seropositive at baseline was only 6 or 7. Within unmutated variant regions lay the reported targets of nearly half of spike-specific TCRs.

Specimen: peripheral blood, collected on day 0 of AZD1222 vaccination. The TCR comes from an adult in good health. The chain is built from TRBV28 and TRBJ2-1, with 13 bases identical to TRBD2. CDR3 residues: CASRGLAGNNEQFF. The CDR3 bases are TGTGCCAGCAGGGGACTAGCGGGAAACAATGAGCAGTTCTTC.